The 4 T cell receptor beta chains below come from one sample, sequenced in a study of spatial heterogeneity in lung cancer. TCRdb passed the 5' RACE reads through MiXCR, listing each CDR3 protein once. The repertoire holds around 1,200 distinct CDR3 sequences, with roughly 30% as singletons. As to time point: sample taken at primary tumor resection. Findings of the study overall: Tumoral mutation counts were tracked by counts of expanded intratumoral alpha and beta TCRs.

Their recognized antigens are unknown. Sequenced material: lung tumor tissue, taken at surgery. All receptors come from a male donor with early-stage non-small cell lung cancer.

This clonotype was seen only a few times. In a library made to pick up alpha chains, this beta chain is a stray read with a size that means little. V gene TRBV5-1 combines with J gene TRBJ2-3; D unresolved. Trimming took off 1 base at V and 2 bases at J, with 5 bases between the two ends. In germline, CDR1 is SGHRS, CDR2 YFSETQ. This CDR3 has 13 residues. CDR3 residues: CASSLLPTDTQYF. The CDR3 region has the DNA TGCGCCAGCAGCTTGCTACCCACAGATACGCAGTATTTT.

This clonotype was seen a few times. In a library made to pick up alpha chains, this beta chain is a stray read with a size that means little. The gene calls are TRBV6-5 and TRBJ2-7; the D is unclear. The CDR3 is made up of 13 amino acids. Trimming left V 4 bases short and J 3 bases short, with 10 bases between. Germline loops: CDR1 MNHEY, CDR2 SVGAGI. The CDR3 region is CASSLQLGYEQYF. Written as DNA, the CDR3 is TGTGCCAGCAGTTTGCAACTGGGCTACGAGCAGTACTTC.

About this clonotype: Little can be read into the size of this beta chain, an off-target read in a library designed for alpha chains. The V and J genes are TRBV24-1 and TRBJ2-5; TRBD1 agrees at 7 bases. V lost 4 bases and J lost 4; bases outside the gene matches: 2. This CDR3 has 13 residues. Germline-derived CDR1 and CDR2 are KGHDR and SFDVKD. The CDR3 region has the DNA TGTGCCACCAGTGAAGGGACAGTAGAGACCCAGTACTTC. It yields the protein CATSEGTVETQYF.

This clonotype showed up just once. The library was built for alpha chains, so this beta chain is an off-target read and its size means little. The V gene is TRBV29-1, the J gene TRBJ2-7; D is undetermined. The CDR3 loop spans 13 amino acids. The germline gives CDR1 SQVTM, CDR2 ANQGSEA. V was shortened by 8 bases and J by 3 bases, with 17 bases between the two germline ends. The CDR3 is CSYVGQIRYEQYF. DNA for the CDR3: TGCAGCTACGTCGGGCAGATCCGCTACGAGCAGTACTTC.